Shown below are 7 T cell receptor beta chains from a single sample sequenced in a study of chemoradiotherapy in HPV16-positive cancers. Here immunoSEQ multiplex PCR was the method, and the copy in TCRdb shows in-frame clones only, minus some. The table lists 9,000 or so clones, 90% to 95% of them singletons. This sample comprised blood, obtained from a patient who underwent chemoradiotherapy. The source of these receptors is a human donor with HPV-associated anogenital cancer.

V usage is TRBV19 and J usage is TRBJ1-4, with D unclear. The germline V gene encodes CDR1 LNHDA and CDR2 SQIVND (reference sequence). The V and J ends lost 5 bases and 5 bases respectively, with 12 bases between them. This CDR3 has 14 amino acids. The CDR3 DNA is TGTGCCAGTAGTTCTCGGTTTAGAAATGAAAAACTGTTTTTT. Translation: CASSSRFRNEKLFF.

This chain uses TRBV5-1 with TRBJ1-2; TRBD1 aligns across 8 bases. CDR3 length: 14 amino acids. Germline V gene sequence: CDR1 SGHRS, CDR2 YFSETQ. The V gene end was trimmed by 3 bases and the J gene end by 6 bases; junction bases not matched to a gene: 7. For the CDR3, the DNA is TGCGCCAGCAGCTGGACAGGGAGCGGCGATGGCTACACCTTC. It is translated as CASSWTGSGDGYTF.

In DNA form, the CDR3 reads TGTGCCAGCTCACCTCTCGGACCGTCCGATGAAGCTTTCTTT. This gives the protein CASSPLGPSDEAFF. The V and J genes are TRBV18 and TRBJ1-1; the D is unclear. The length of the CDR3 is 14 residues. Germline CDR1 reads KGHSH; CDR2 reads LQKENI. V was trimmed by 3 bases and J by 7 bases, leaving 15 bases between them.

This clone is a singleton in its sample. This rearrangement joins TRBV6-1 to TRBJ2-3, with D possibly matching TRBD1 (6 bases). From germline, CDR1 is MNHNS and CDR2 SASEGT. With 2 bases removed from V and 3 bases from J, the gap between germline ends came to 15 bases. The CDR3 is 16 residues long. The CDR3, as DNA: TGTGCCAGCAGTGAATACGACAGGATCGAAACAGATACGCAGTATTTT. Its translation is CASSEYDRIETDTQYF.

DNA of the CDR3: TGTGCCAGCAGCTTAAGGGACACGGGAAGGGGAGAGCAGTTCTTC. Residues: CASSLRDTGRGEQFF. The gene calls are TRBV7-2 and TRBJ2-1, with D tentatively TRBD1 (6 bases). V shed 2 bases and J shed 10 bases, with 18 bases lying between them. Germline assignment: CDR1 SGHTA and CDR2 FQGNSA. This CDR3 is 15 amino acids long.

This chain joins TRBV7-9 and TRBJ2-7; TRBD2 might be the D (6 bases). V lost 5 bases to trimming and J lost 4 bases, with 15 bases between them. The CDR3 runs 14 residues. Germline V gives CDR1 SEHNR, CDR2 FQNEAQ (reference sequence). The DNA of the CDR3 is TGTGCCAGCAGCCCAAGTCGGGGGTATTACGAGCAGTACGTC. It codes for CASSPSRGYYEQYV.

V and J are TRBV30 and TRBJ2-7, with D hard to call. With 5 bases removed from V and 7 bases from J, the gap between germline ends came to 18 bases. The CDR3 covers 13 residues. Germline CDR1 and CDR2: GTSNPN and SVGIG (reference sequence). The CDR3: CAWRSAGASEQYV. In DNA form, the CDR3 reads TGTGCCTGGCGTTCGGCAGGCGCGAGTGAGCAGTACGTC.